This is a list of T cell receptor beta chains from one sample in a study of blood T cell repertoires in COVID-19. Sequenced by immunoSEQ multiplex PCR; TCRdb stores in-frame clones only, minus some. The table records about 42,000 clones, more than 75% of them present only once. Sample: peripheral blood. All receptors come from a man of 80 years or more with acute or convalescent COVID-19. CDR3s include the opening cysteine and the closing phenylalanine or tryptophan. A D gene is named only where the DNA matches it firmly. The size of a clone is reported for some rows only, either as once, few or many, or as a class for expanded clones.

clone_size j_call cdr3_length d_call v_call cdr3_aa cdr3_nt
many TRBJ2-1 13 TRBD1 TRBV19 CASTSTGWNEQFF TGTGCCAGTACCTCGACAGGGTGGAATGAGCAGTTCTTC
NA TRBJ2-5 20 NA TRBV3-1/TRBV3-2 CASSQEPLLVPTDFQETQYF TGTGCCAGCAGCCAAGAGCCCCTTCTGGTTCCGACAGACTTTCAAGAGACCCAGTACTTC
few TRBJ1-3 15 TRBD1 TRBV5-1 CASSIDRGRGNTIYF TGCGCCAGCAGCATCGACAGGGGGCGCGGAAACACCATATATTTT
NA TRBJ1-4 15 NA TRBV18 CASSDSLATNEKLFF TGTGCCAGCTCAGACAGCCTTGCAACTAATGAAAAACTGTTTTTT
NA TRBJ2-3 12 NA TRBV5-4 CASSYNTDTQYF TGTGCCAGCAGCTATAACACAGATACGCAGTATTTT
once TRBJ2-3 16 TRBD2 TRBV5-1 CASSLGLAASTDTQYF TGCGCCAGCAGCTTGGGACTAGCGGCTAGCACAGATACGCAGTATTTT
few TRBJ1-6 14 NA TRBV10-1 CASSDWGDNSPLHF TGCGCCAGCAGTGACTGGGGGGACAATTCACCCCTCCACTTT
NA TRBJ2-2 12 NA TRBV2 CASSVSRGELFF TGTGCCAGCAGTGTTTCTAGGGGGGAGCTGTTTTTT
NA TRBJ2-7 14 TRBD2 TRBV2 CASMSGESSYEQYF TGTGCCAGCATGAGCGGGGAAAGCTCCTACGAGCAGTACTTC
NA TRBJ2-1 13 NA TRBV2 CASSGLALLEQFF TGTGCCAGCAGTGGGCTAGCTTTACTCGAGCAGTTCTTC
NA TRBJ2-1 15 NA TRBV18 CASSPYASSYNEQFF TGTGCCAGCTCACCGTACGCGAGCTCCTACAATGAGCAGTTCTTC
NA TRBJ2-7 13 TRBD1 TRBV12-3/TRBV12-4 CASSVGQPTEQYF TGTGCCAGCAGCGTGGGACAGCCTACGGAGCAGTACTTC
NA TRBJ2-7 15 NA TRBV3-1/TRBV3-2 CASSQSRSSGYEQYF TGTGCCAGCAGCCAGTCTCGTAGTAGCGGCTACGAGCAGTACTTC
few TRBJ2-5 15 TRBD1 TRBV11-3 CASSLGQGAPETQYF TGTGCCAGCAGCCTGGGACAGGGGGCGCCGGAGACCCAGTACTTC
NA TRBJ2-7 16 TRBD2 TRBV7-8 CASSFTAASGGNEQYF TGTGCCAGCAGCTTTACGGCGGCTAGCGGGGGGAACGAGCAGTACTTC
NA TRBJ2-5 16 TRBD2 TRBV4-1 CASSQGSGRAGETQYF TGCGCCAGCAGCCAAGGTAGCGGGAGGGCCGGGGAGACCCAGTACTTC
NA TRBJ2-4 20 TRBD2 TRBV4-2 CASSQTHPPGGGLAKNIQYF TGTGCCAGCAGCCAGACCCACCCCCCCGGCGGGGGGTTAGCCAAAAACATTCAGTACTTC
once TRBJ2-5 14 NA TRBV28 CASSPLAIQETQYF TGTGCCAGCAGTCCATTAGCGATCCAAGAGACCCAGTACTTC
NA TRBJ2-3 13 NA TRBV9 CASSVGETDTQYF TGTGCCAGCAGCGTAGGTGAGACAGATACGCAGTATTTT
NA TRBJ2-7 14 TRBD1 TRBV7-8 CASSLGQGGYEQYF TGTGCCAGCAGCTTAGGACAGGGGGGTTACGAGCAGTACTTC
NA TRBJ2-5 14 NA TRBV7-2 CASSSQGIQETQYF TGTGCCAGCAGCTCCCAGGGGATCCAAGAGACCCAGTACTTC
NA TRBJ2-1 15 NA TRBV4-2 CASSRPGDSYNEQFF TGTGCCAGCAGCCGCCCGGGAGACTCCTACAATGAGCAGTTCTTC
NA TRBJ2-7 14 NA TRBV20-1 CSASPPAKPYEQYF TGCAGTGCTAGTCCCCCCGCGAAACCCTACGAGCAGTACTTC
few TRBJ2-3 16 TRBD2 TRBV7-6 CASSPRTSGARDTQYF TGTGCCAGCAGCCCTCGGACTAGCGGGGCTCGGGATACGCAGTATTTT
NA TRBJ1-1 12 NA TRBV7-3 CASSNRNTEAFF TGTGCCAGCAGCAACAGAAACACTGAAGCTTTCTTT
NA TRBJ2-5 17 NA TRBV5-1 CASSLGVNQGGRETQYF TGCGCCAGCAGCTTGGGGGTGAACCAGGGGGGTAGAGAGACCCAGTACTTC
many TRBJ1-1 12 NA TRBV12-3/TRBV12-4 CASSFQGPEAFF TGTGCCAGCAGTTTCCAGGGGCCTGAAGCTTTCTTT
NA TRBJ1-2 13 NA TRBV5-1 CASSLVGSEGYTF TGCGCCAGCAGCTTGGTAGGGAGTGAAGGCTACACCTTC
NA TRBJ2-5 11 NA TRBV29-1 CSGQGMETQYF TGCAGCGGGCAGGGGATGGAGACCCAGTACTTC
once TRBJ2-5 16 TRBD2 TRBV4-2 CASSQSAGEGQETQYF TGTGCCAGCAGCCAATCGGCGGGAGAAGGACAAGAGACCCAGTACTTC
once TRBJ2-7 15 TRBD2 TRBV9 CASSPSGGLTYEQYF TGTGCCAGCAGCCCCAGCGGGGGCCTTACCTACGAGCAGTACTTC
few TRBJ1-4 12 NA TRBV2 CASSRSGLVLFF TGTGCCAGCAGTCGATCAGGGCTGGTGCTGTTTTTT
NA TRBJ2-5 13 NA TRBV15 CATSPGALETQYF TGTGCCACCAGCCCAGGGGCGTTGGAGACCCAGTACTTC
once TRBJ2-1 15 TRBD2 TRBV7-2 CASSFNGGARDEQFF TGTGCCAGCAGCTTTAACGGGGGGGCCAGGGATGAGCAGTTCTTC
NA TRBJ1-6 15 NA TRBV3-1/TRBV3-2 CASSQGWGTASPLHF TGTGCCAGCAGCCAAGGTTGGGGGACTGCCTCACCCCTCCACTTT
NA TRBJ1-2 15 TRBD1 TRBV11-2 CASSLVTGGGYGYTF TGTGCCAGCAGCTTAGTGACAGGGGGCGGCTATGGCTACACCTTC
NA TRBJ2-6 15 NA TRBV5-1 CASSLANSGANVLTF TGCGCCAGCAGCTTGGCTAACTCTGGGGCCAACGTCCTGACTTTC
NA TRBJ1-1 18 NA TRBV23-1 CASSQSECHEGARTEAFF TGCGCCAGCAGTCAATCGGAATGTCACGAAGGGGCCCGGACTGAAGCTTTCTTT
NA TRBJ2-5 13 NA TRBV9 CASSGTAQETQYF TGTGCCAGCAGCGGGACAGCCCAAGAGACCCAGTACTTC
NA TRBJ2-1 12 NA TRBV5-4 CASRRDSYEQFF TGTGCCAGCAGACGAGACAGTTATGAGCAGTTCTTC
NA TRBJ2-5 14 NA TRBV7-9 CASSLGVGGETQYF TGTGCCAGCAGCTTAGGGGTGGGGGGAGAGACCCAGTACTTC
NA TRBJ2-7 14 NA TRBV7-9 CASSSRTASYEQYF TGTGCCAGCAGCTCCCGGACAGCCTCCTACGAGCAGTACTTC
NA TRBJ2-2 14 NA TRBV10-1 CASSEQQETGELFF TGCGCCAGCAGTGAGCAACAGGAGACCGGGGAGCTGTTTTTT
NA TRBJ1-6 15 NA TRBV19 CASSIMDGENSPLHF TGTGCCAGTAGTATCATGGACGGGGAAAATTCACCCCTCCACTTT
NA TRBJ1-2 13 NA TRBV6-5 CASRPTLNYGYTF TGTGCCAGCAGACCGACACTCAACTATGGCTACACCTTC
NA TRBJ1-2 12 TRBD1 TRBV11-2 CASSSNRGGYTF TGTGCCAGCAGCTCTAACAGGGGAGGCTACACCTTC
NA TRBJ2-1 20 TRBD2 TRBV9 CASSATTRLAGTRSYNEQFF TGTGCCAGCAGCGCCACCACGCGGCTAGCGGGGACTCGTTCCTACAATGAGCAGTTCTTC